Presented here are 31 T cell receptor beta chains from one specimen sequenced in a study of molecular identifiers for immune sequencing clone quantification. TCRdb passed the PCR reads through MiXCR, listing each CDR3 protein once. Here the sample spans some 590,000 distinct CDR3 sequences, 25% being singletons. Input material: naive CD8+ T cells from blood, with Jurkat cell RNA spiked in. Sample subset: FACS-sorted CD8+CD4-CCR7+CD45RA+ naive T cells. The receptors originated from a human donor in good health. Some libraries in this study had Jurkat cell RNA spiked in.

This clonotype was counted at least ten times. The rearrangement links TRBV29-1 to TRBJ1-3; D is unresolved. Germline lookup yields CDR1 SQVTM and CDR2 ANQGSEA. This CDR3 has 15 residues. V lost 4 bases and J lost 0, with 13 bases in between. The chain's CDR3 is CSVAGIPNSGNTIYF. CDR3 nucleotides: TGCAGCGTTGCCGGGATCCCTAACTCTGGAAACACCATATATTTT.

Ten or more counts support this clonotype. This chain connects TRBV4-1 to TRBJ1-1, with 10 bases fitting TRBD1. Germline CDR1 reads MGHRA; CDR2 reads YSYEKL. The CDR3 loop spans 17 amino acids. Unmatched junction bases numbered 10, after V lost 2 bases and J lost 4 bases. The CDR3 reads CASSQIGTGALGTEAFF. In DNA, the CDR3 is TGCGCCAGCAGCCAAATCGGGACAGGGGCATTGGGCACTGAAGCTTTCTTT.

The rearrangement joins TRBV9 to TRBJ2-3; D remains unclear. Between the trimmed V and J ends, which lost 0 bases and 4 bases, there was a span of 12 bases. In germline, CDR1 is SGDLS, CDR2 YYNGEE. This CDR3 has 15 residues. The CDR3 here is CASSVGVQDPDTQYF. CDR3 nucleotides: TGTGCCAGCAGCGTAGGGGTTCAGGACCCAGATACGCAGTATTTT.

To note about this clonotype: The junction departs from germline at one end; a sequencing error may be responsible. The chain recombines TRBV9 with TRBJ2-3; perhaps TRBD1 as D (6 bases). Germline CDR1 reads SGDLS; CDR2 reads YYNGEE. The CDR3 has 15 residues. For the CDR3, the DNA is TGTGCCAGCACCGTACAGGGTCAGAGCACAGATACGCAGTATTTT. Its protein is CASTVQGQSTDTQYF.

There are a few counts of this clonotype. The rearrangement joins TRBV27 to TRBJ2-2, with D tentatively TRBD2 (6 bases). The CDR3 contains 18 residues. CDR1 and CDR2 (germline): MNHEY, SMNVEV (reference sequence). V dropped 0 bases and J dropped 6 bases, with 20 bases sitting between them. CDR3 amino acids: CASSLSWVEGDPPGELFF. In nucleotides, the CDR3 is TGTGCCAGCAGTTTATCTTGGGTGGAGGGAGACCCACCCGGGGAGCTGTTTTTT.

This clonotype was seen repeatedly, ten times or more. The rearrangement links TRBV7-9 to TRBJ1-2; D remains ambiguous. V lost 3 bases, J lost 4 bases, and 9 bases lay in between. This CDR3 is built from 13 residues. Germline CDR1 is SEHNR and CDR2 is FQNEAQ (reference sequence). The CDR3 loop reads CASSFNAVYGYTF. DNA of the CDR3: TGTGCCAGCAGCTTTAACGCAGTCTATGGCTACACCTTC.

This clonotype showed up many times. The chain links TRBV28 to TRBJ2-3, with 11 nucleotides matching TRBD2. V gave up 3 bases and J gave up 1 base; unmatched junction bases: 6. The germline gives CDR1 MDHEN, CDR2 SYDVKM. The length of the CDR3 is 17 residues. The CDR3 DNA reads TGTGCCAGCAGTTTGGATTGGACTAGCGGGCGCACAGATACGCAGTATTTT. It yields the protein CASSLDWTSGRTDTQYF. Together with reference TRBV28 and TRBJ2-3, the CDR3 gives the full variable domain: DVKVTQSSRYLVKRTGEKVFLECVQDMDHENMFWYRQDPGLGLRLIYFSYDVKMKEKGDIPEGYSVSREKKERFSLILESASTNQTSMYLCASSLDWTSGRTDTQYFGPGTRLTVL.

The chain joins TRBV28 to TRBJ1-3, with D tentatively TRBD1 (5 bases). This CDR3 contains 16 residues. V was shortened by 5 bases and J by 8 bases, with 22 bases between the two germline ends. Germline lookup yields CDR1 MDHEN and CDR2 SYDVKM. The CDR3 region has the DNA TGTGCCAGCAGTCCTTGGGGAGGGACCACCGGGGACACCATATATTTT. Translated: CASSPWGGTTGDTIYF.

This clonotype was recorded many times. The chain employs TRBV4-1 and TRBJ2-3; D not certain. Per the germline V gene, CDR1 is MGHRA and CDR2 is YSYEKL. This CDR3 spans 15 amino acids. Trimming cost V 0 bases and J 1 base, with 8 bases left between them. The DNA of the CDR3 is TGCGCCAGCAGCCAAGAAAGTAGACGCACAGATACGCAGTATTTT. This sequence encodes CASSQESRRTDTQYF.

There are a few counts of this clonotype. The genes are TRBV19 and TRBJ1-2; 7 bases fit TRBD1. CDR1 LNHDA and CDR2 SQIVND come from the germline V gene (reference sequence). Trimming cost V 7 bases and J 5 bases; bases outside gene matches: 13. The CDR3 is 15 amino acids. The CDR3 here is CASIQTGQNWYGYTF. CDR3 DNA sequence: TGTGCCAGTATCCAGACAGGGCAAAATTGGTATGGCTACACCTTC.

CDR3 bases: TGTGCCAGCAGTTTGGGGACGAGCAATCAGCCCCAGCATTTT. It codes for CASSLGTSNQPQHF. The J gene is TRBJ1-5, the V gene TRBV27; TRBD1 might be the D (5 bases). Trimming cost V 3 bases and J 1 base, with 7 bases left between them. CDR3 length equals 14 residues. Germline V gene lookup returns CDR1 MNHEY and CDR2 SMNVEV (reference sequence).

This clonotype was found many times. This chain links TRBV7-9 with TRBJ2-7, with a tentative D call TRBD2 (5 bases). V lost 5 bases to trimming and J lost 3 bases, with 8 bases between them. Germline V gives CDR1 SEHNR, CDR2 FQNEAQ (reference sequence). The CDR3 totals 12 residues. The DNA of the CDR3 is TGTGCCAGCAGCCTCGACTACTACGAGCAGTACTTC. It codes for CASSLDYYEQYF.

This clonotype was counted a few times. The chain joins TRBV4-2 to TRBJ2-5; D gene uncertain. The CDR3 is made up of 13 amino acids. Per the germline V gene, CDR1 is LGHNA and CDR2 is YNFKEQ. Trimming pared 1 base from V and 4 bases from J, leaving 7 bases between. The DNA of the CDR3 is TGTGCCAGCAGCCAAGCCCCACTAGAGACCCAGTACTTC. Its protein product is CASSQAPLETQYF.

This clonotype was detected a few times. J is TRBJ1-3 and V is TRBV6-6, with unresolved D. The V gene lost 1 base and the J gene lost 1 base, with 5 bases spanning the gap. Germline CDR1 and CDR2: MNHNY and SVGAGI (reference sequence). The length of the CDR3 is 14 residues. In nucleotides, the CDR3 is TGTGCCAGCAGTTACTTGGTATCTGGAAACACCATATATTTT. Protein sequence: CASSYLVSGNTIYF.

Details on this clonotype: At one end, the junction sequence differs from germline, possibly due to a read error. The CDR3 loop is CATSEQGQNTGEPFF. The CDR3 nucleotides read TGTGCCACCAGTGAGCAGGGACAGAACACCGGGGAGCCGTTTTTT. The chain employs TRBV24-1 and TRBJ2-2, with 7 bases aligning to TRBD1. The CDR3 totals 15 residues. Per germline, CDR1 KGHDR and CDR2 SFDVKD.

A few counts support this clonotype. The V call is TRBV28, the J call TRBJ1-1; TRBD1 is a possible D gene (5 bases). Germline lookup yields CDR1 MDHEN and CDR2 SYDVKM. This CDR3 is 13 amino acids long. Trimming removed 6 bases at V and 6 bases at J, with 14 bases between. Written as DNA, the CDR3 is TGTGCCAGCAGGGGGGGGTTAGAGGCTGAAGCTTTCTTT. Its translation: CASRGGLEAEAFF.

This clonotype was found a few times. This chain links TRBV2 with TRBJ2-3; 16 bases map to TRBD2. J gave up 1 base and V 1 base, and 11 bases lay outside the gene matches. The germline V gene has CDR1 SNHLY and CDR2 FYNNEI. The CDR3 contains 21 residues. CDR3 protein: CASSEVAGGLAGGPGTDTQYF. The CDR3 DNA follows: TGTGCCAGCAGTGAAGTTGCGGGGGGACTAGCGGGGGGGCCGGGCACAGATACGCAGTATTTT.

This rearrangement joins TRBV27 to TRBJ1-3; 7 nucleotides agree with TRBD1. The V and J ends lost 3 bases and 4 bases, in that order; junction bases with no gene match: 6. The CDR3 contains 15 residues. Germline assignment: CDR1 MNHEY and CDR2 SMNVEV (reference sequence). CDR3 amino acids: CASSLEGAIGNTIYF. Written as DNA, the CDR3 is TGTGCCAGCAGTTTGGAGGGGGCCATAGGAAACACCATATATTTT.

The chain recombines TRBV15 with TRBJ1-5; 7 bases are a match to TRBD1. Trimming cost V 0 bases and J 5 bases; bases outside gene matches: 7. Per germline, CDR1 LNHNV and CDR2 YYDKDF (reference sequence). The CDR3 spans 16 residues. DNA for the CDR3: TGTGCCACCAGCAGAGATATAAGACAGGGATATCAGCCCCAGCATTTT. Amino acid sequence: CATSRDIRQGYQPQHF.

In regard to this clonotype: A read error may produce the germline difference seen at one junction end. The chain carries TRBV19 and TRBJ1-6, with 11 bases fitting TRBD1. The CDR3 length is 15 residues. Germline CDR1 reads LNHDA; CDR2 reads SQIVND (reference sequence). CDR3 residues: CARSIGTGGGSPLHF. CDR3 coding DNA: TGTGCCAGAAGTATCGGGACAGGGGGAGGTTCACCCCTCCACTTT.

This CDR3 is CASGKVSKVRETQYF. CDR3 DNA: TGTGCCAGCGGAAAGGTCTCAAAGGTCCGAGAGACCCAGTACTTC. This rearrangement joins TRBV2 to TRBJ2-5; D call uncertain. Germline assignment: CDR1 SNHLY and CDR2 FYNNEI. The V gene lost 8 bases and the J gene lost 4 bases, with 20 bases spanning the gap. The CDR3 totals 15 residues. The variable domain in full, completed from reference TRBV2 and TRBJ2-5, reads EPEVTQTPSHQVTQMGQEVILRCVPISNHLYFYWYRQILGQKVEFLVSFYNNEISEKSEIFDDQFSVERPDGSNFTLKIRSTKLEDSAMYFCASGKVSKVRETQYFGPGTRLLVL.

V is TRBV10-3 and J is TRBJ2-2; maybe TRBD2 (6 bases). The germline V gene encodes CDR1 ENHRY and CDR2 SYGVKD. The CDR3 extends over 18 amino acids. V lost 0 bases and J lost 5, with 19 bases in between. This CDR3 is CAISESAGGRARTGELFF. In DNA, the CDR3 is TGTGCCATCAGTGAGTCGGCCGGGGGAAGGGCGAGGACCGGGGAGCTGTTTTTT.

This clonotype was counted only a few times. A much larger clone differs from this one at a single base, so this may be a read error. The chain is built from TRBV5-1 and TRBJ1-1; D is undetermined. CDR1 is SGHRS, CDR2 YFSETQ, per germline. CDR3 length: 11 amino acids. CDR3 amino acids: CASSENTEALF. The CDR3 bases are TGCGCCAGCAGCGAGAACACTGAAGCTCTCTTT.

This clonotype was counted only a few times. The germline gene is not matched at one end of the junction; a read error may be the cause. The chain combines TRBV9 with TRBJ2-5, with 11 positions matching TRBD2. This CDR3 is 12 amino acids long. The germline V gene encodes CDR1 SGDLS and CDR2 YYNGEE. The chain's CDR3 is CVPSGGRETQYF. As DNA, the CDR3 is TGCGTTCCTAGCGGGGGGAGGGAGACCCAGTACTTC.

The chain is built from TRBV19 and TRBJ2-7; 8 bases match TRBD2. Germline loops: CDR1 LNHDA, CDR2 SQIVND (reference sequence). J lost 3 bases, V lost 5 bases, and 12 bases had no gene match. The CDR3 extends over 16 amino acids. For the CDR3, the DNA is TGTGCCAGTAGTCCCCCCTGCCGGGAGGGCCGCTACGAGCAGTACTTC. Its protein is CASSPPCREGRYEQYF.

This chain connects TRBV18 to TRBJ2-7, with 7 bases matching TRBD2. The germline V gene has CDR1 KGHSH and CDR2 LQKENI. The CDR3 length is 12 residues. V gave up 8 bases and J gave up 7 bases; unmatched junction bases: 8. The CDR3 bases are TGTGCCAGCGCCAGCGGGACGGGTGAGCAGTACTTC. This translates into CASASGTGEQYF.

As for this clonotype: A much larger clone differs by one base, so this may be a read error. The chain employs TRBV7-9 and TRBJ1-1; D is ambiguous. Looked up from germline, CDR1 is SEHNR and CDR2 is FQNEAQ (reference sequence). Trimming removed 1 base from V and 6 bases from J, with 15 bases in between. CDR3 length: 15 amino acids. The CDR3 loop is CASSLVQFLYAEAFF. The CDR3 DNA reads as TGTGCCAGCAGCTTAGTCCAGTTCCTCTACGCTGAAGCTTTCTTT.

The table lists this clonotype with a count of one. Sequence at one end of the junction differs from germline and may be a read error. The rearrangement uses TRBV7-8 and TRBJ1-5; D is perhaps TRBD1 (5 bases). Germline lookup yields CDR1 SGHVS and CDR2 FQNEAQ. This CDR3 is built from 15 residues. DNA of the CDR3: TGTACCAGCAGCTCGACAGCCTATAGCAATCAGCCCCAGCATTTT. Translation: CTSSSTAYSNQPQHF.

The chain recombines TRBV7-8 with TRBJ1-1; the D is unclear. The CDR3 contains 15 residues. The germline V and J ends were trimmed by 5 bases and 0 bases, with 13 bases remaining between them. Per germline, CDR1 SGHVS and CDR2 FQNEAQ. The CDR3: CASSDPPAMNTEAFF. CDR3 DNA: TGTGCCAGCAGCGATCCCCCAGCTATGAACACTGAAGCTTTCTTT.

The rearrangement links TRBV6-5 to TRBJ2-7; possibly TRBD2 for D (6 bases). Between the trimmed V and J ends, which lost 1 base and 6 bases, there was a span of 16 bases. The CDR3 has 15 residues. Germline V gene lookup returns CDR1 MNHEY and CDR2 SVGAGI. This chain's CDR3 is CASSYYRGTDGEQYF. The CDR3 bases are TGTGCCAGCAGTTACTATCGCGGGACTGACGGCGAGCAGTACTTC.

This clonotype was observed many times. CDR3 sequence: CASSQGRETETQYF. CDR3 in DNA: TGTGCCAGCAGCCAAGGGAGAGAAACGGAGACCCAGTACTTC. The genes are TRBV4-2 and TRBJ2-5; D gene ambiguous. CDR1 is LGHNA and CDR2 is YNFKEQ in the germline V gene. Trimming stripped 1 base from V and 5 bases from J, with 11 bases between. This CDR3 is built from 14 residues.